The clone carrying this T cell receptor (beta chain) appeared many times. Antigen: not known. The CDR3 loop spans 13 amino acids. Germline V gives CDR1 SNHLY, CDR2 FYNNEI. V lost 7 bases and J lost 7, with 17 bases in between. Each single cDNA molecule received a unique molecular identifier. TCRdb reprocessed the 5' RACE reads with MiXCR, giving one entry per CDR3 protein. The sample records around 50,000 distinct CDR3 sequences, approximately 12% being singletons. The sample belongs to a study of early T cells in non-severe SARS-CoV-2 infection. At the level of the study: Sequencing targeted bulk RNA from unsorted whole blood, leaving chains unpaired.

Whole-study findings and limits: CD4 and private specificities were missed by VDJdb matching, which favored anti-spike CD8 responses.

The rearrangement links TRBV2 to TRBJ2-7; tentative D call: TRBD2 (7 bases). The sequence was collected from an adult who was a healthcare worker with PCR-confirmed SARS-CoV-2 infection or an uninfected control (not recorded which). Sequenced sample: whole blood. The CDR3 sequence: CASMGHVGGEQYF. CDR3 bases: TGTGCCAGCATGGGACACGTGGGGGGGGAGCAGTACTTC.